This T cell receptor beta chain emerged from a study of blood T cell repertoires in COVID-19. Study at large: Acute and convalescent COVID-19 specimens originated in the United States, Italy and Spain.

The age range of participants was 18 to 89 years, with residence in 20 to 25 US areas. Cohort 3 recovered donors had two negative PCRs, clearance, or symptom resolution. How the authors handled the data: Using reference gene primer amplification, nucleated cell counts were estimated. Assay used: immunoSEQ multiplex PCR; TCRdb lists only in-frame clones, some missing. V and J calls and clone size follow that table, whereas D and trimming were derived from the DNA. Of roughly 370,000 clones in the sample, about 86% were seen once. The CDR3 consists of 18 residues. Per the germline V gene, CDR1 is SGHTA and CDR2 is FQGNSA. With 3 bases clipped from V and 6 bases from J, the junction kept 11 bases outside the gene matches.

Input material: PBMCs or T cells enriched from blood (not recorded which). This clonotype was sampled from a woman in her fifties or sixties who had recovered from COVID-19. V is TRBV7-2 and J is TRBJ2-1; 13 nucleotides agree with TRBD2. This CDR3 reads CASSFDPLAGGLFNEQFF. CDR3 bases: TGTGCCAGCAGCTTCGACCCACTAGCGGGGGGGCTATTCAATGAGCAGTTCTTC. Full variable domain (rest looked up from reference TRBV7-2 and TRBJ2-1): GAGVSQSPSNKVTEKGKDVELRCDPISGHTALYWYRQSLGQGLEFLIYFQGNSAPDKSGLPSDRFSAERTGGSVSTLTIQRTQQEDSAVYLCASSFDPLAGGLFNEQFFGPGTRLTVL.